This T cell receptor beta chain was observed in a study of early T cells in non-severe SARS-CoV-2 infection. Study in general: It was bulk RNA from unsorted whole blood that was sequenced, and the chains were unpaired.

Study-wide points: Matches to VDJdb favored anti-spike CD8 responses and missed private and CD4 specificities.

TCRdb reprocessed the 5' RACE reads via MiXCR and lists one record per CDR3 protein. The sample has 70,000 to 90,000 distinct CDR3 sequences; approximately 12% are singletons. Germline V CDR1 and CDR2: SGHTA, FQGNSA. Deletions cut 5 bases from V and 6 bases from J, with 17 bases between. CDR3 size: 16 residues. Of note for this clonotype: The target antigen is unknown.

The sample consisted of whole blood. V usage is TRBV7-2 and J usage is TRBJ2-6; D remains unclear. This receptor was taken from an adult who was a healthcare worker with PCR-confirmed SARS-CoV-2 infection or an uninfected control (not recorded which). Here the CDR3 DNA reads TGTGCCAGCAGCCACACGGGCCCGCTCTCGGCCAACGTCCTGACTTTC. Translating gives CASSHTGPLSANVLTF.